The clone carrying this T cell receptor beta chain occurred many times. The data derive from a study of T-cell reconstitution after alpha-beta-depleted transplantation in children. This CDR3 is built from 16 residues. V gave up 4 bases and J gave up 6 bases; unmatched junction bases: 11. Germline CDR1 and CDR2: MNHEY and SMNVEV (reference sequence). Construction of the TCRbeta library involved unique molecular identifiers. TCRdb re-analysed the PCR reads in MiXCR, keeping a single row per CDR3 protein. The sample shows fewer than 95,000 distinct CDR3 sequences, 12% of them seen only once. This clonotype was obtained from a human donor who donated a stem cell graft to a child with inherited bone marrow failure. V and J are TRBV27 and TRBJ1-4; 7 nucleotides line up with TRBD1. The sample consisted of PBMCs from the stem cell graft donor, taken from the stem cell graft. The CDR3 loop is CASSSYRTGHYEKLFF. CDR3 in DNA: TGTGCCAGCAGTTCCTACCGGACAGGTCATTATGAAAAACTGTTTTTT.